This T cell receptor beta chain originates from a study of CD8+CD57+ T cells in acquired aplastic anemia. About the study: Recorded DNA amounts for sorted CD4+ and CD8+ cells had an average of approximately 2.9 ug. Among healthy donors, CD4+ cells averaged roughly 9.8 million reads.

CDR3 length equals 13 residues. CDR1 and CDR2 from the germline V gene are SNHLY and FYNNEI. V dropped 6 bases and J dropped 2 bases, with 11 bases sitting between them. The study profiled TCR beta VDJ and CDR3 using genomic DNA as template. TCRdb reprocessed the reads with MiXCR, giving one entry per CDR3 protein. The sample yields roughly 200,000 distinct CDR3 sequences, around 63% seen once. About this clonotype itself: Antigen: not known.

Findings and limits, study-wide: Patients had under 30 CD8+ CDR3 sequences in common with controls (the shared set). With respect to CD8+ Simpson's diversity, patients and controls did not differ significantly.

This receptor was identified in a human donor in good health. The chain is built from TRBV2 and TRBJ2-7; D possibly corresponds to TRBD2 (7 bases). What was sequenced was sorted CD4+, CD8+, or CD8+CD57+ T cells (not recorded which) from PBMCs. Written as DNA, the CDR3 is TGTGCCAGCAGGGGGGGGGCAACCTACGAGCAGTACTTC. Its translation: CASRGGATYEQYF.